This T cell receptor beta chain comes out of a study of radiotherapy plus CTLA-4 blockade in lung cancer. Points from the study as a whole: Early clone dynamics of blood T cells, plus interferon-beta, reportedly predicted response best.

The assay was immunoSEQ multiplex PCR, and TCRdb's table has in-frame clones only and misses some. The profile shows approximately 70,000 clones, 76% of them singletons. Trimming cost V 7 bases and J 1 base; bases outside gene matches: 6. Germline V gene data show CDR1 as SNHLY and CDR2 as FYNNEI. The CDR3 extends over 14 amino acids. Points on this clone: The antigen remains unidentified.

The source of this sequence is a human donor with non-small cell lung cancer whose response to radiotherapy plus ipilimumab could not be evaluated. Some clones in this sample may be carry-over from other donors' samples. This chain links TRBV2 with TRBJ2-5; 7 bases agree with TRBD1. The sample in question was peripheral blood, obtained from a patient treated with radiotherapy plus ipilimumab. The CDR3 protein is CASMRGQTQETQYF. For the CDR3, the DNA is TGTGCCAGCATGAGGGGACAGACCCAAGAGACCCAGTACTTC.